The clone carrying this TCR beta chain was recorded many times. The length of the CDR3 is 17 residues. Germline CDR1 reads SGDLS; CDR2 reads YYNGEE. J was trimmed by 0 bases and V by 9 bases; bases with no gene match: 8. Sequenced by immunoSEQ multiplex PCR; TCRdb stores in-frame clones only, minus some. Here the sample spans some 490,000 clones, 75% to 90% being singletons. This sample was taken from a study of blood T cell repertoires in COVID-19. Sequenced material: peripheral blood. The sequence derives from a human donor in a cohort sampled during active COVID-19. V is TRBV9 and J is TRBJ2-2, with TRBD2 matching over 13 bases. This CDR3 reads CANGLAGEITNTGELFF. The CDR3 DNA is TGTGCCAACGGACTAGCGGGAGAGATTACGAACACCGGGGAGCTGTTTTTT.